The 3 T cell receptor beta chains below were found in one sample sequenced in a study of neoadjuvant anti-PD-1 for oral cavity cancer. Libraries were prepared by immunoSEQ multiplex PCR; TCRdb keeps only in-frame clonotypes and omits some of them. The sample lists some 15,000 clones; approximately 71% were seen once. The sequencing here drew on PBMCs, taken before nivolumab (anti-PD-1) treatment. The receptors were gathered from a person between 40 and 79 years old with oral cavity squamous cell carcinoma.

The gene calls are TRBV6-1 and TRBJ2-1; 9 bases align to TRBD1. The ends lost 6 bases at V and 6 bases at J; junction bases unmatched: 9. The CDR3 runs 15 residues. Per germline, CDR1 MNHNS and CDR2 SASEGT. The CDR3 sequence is CASSRPGQGSNEQFF. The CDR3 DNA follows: TGTGCCAGCAGCCGGCCGGGACAGGGATCCAATGAGCAGTTCTTC.

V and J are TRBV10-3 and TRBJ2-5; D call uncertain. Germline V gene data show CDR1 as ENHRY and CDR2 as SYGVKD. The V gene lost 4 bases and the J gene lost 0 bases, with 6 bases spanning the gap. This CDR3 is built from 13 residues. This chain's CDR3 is CAISVLYQETQYF. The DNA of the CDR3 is TGTGCCATCAGTGTTCTGTACCAAGAGACCCAGTACTTC.

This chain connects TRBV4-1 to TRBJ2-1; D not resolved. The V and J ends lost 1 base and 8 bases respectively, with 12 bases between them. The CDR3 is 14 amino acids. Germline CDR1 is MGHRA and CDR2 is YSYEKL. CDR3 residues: CASSQVIGRDEQFF. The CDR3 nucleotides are TGCGCCAGCAGCCAAGTAATAGGACGGGATGAGCAGTTCTTC.